These 18 T cell receptor beta chains originate from one sample sequenced in a study of cytomegalovirus exposure and HLA in healthy donors (dated 2017 in TCRdb). Receptor libraries were prepared by the immunoSEQ multiplex PCR assay. A mixture of 60 forward primers for TCR Vbeta segments and 13 reverse primers for TCR Jbeta segments was used in the multiplex PCR. Here the immuneACCESS table is served through TCRdb, limited to in-frame sequences with V and J called. Missing clones are a known gap in these copies; in checked studies unresolved V genes cover under half, and the rest lacks a known reason. This sample has 60,000 to 100,000 clones in its table, and around 78% of those were observed once. The ten most abundant clones make up approximately 6% of the sample. Sequenced: PBMCs. Every receptor here comes from a male donor in good health and CMV-seropositive.

The chain is built from TRBV28 and TRBJ2-6; D is ambiguous. Trimming cost V 3 bases and J 6 bases, with 21 bases left between them. The V gene's germline CDR1 is MDHEN and CDR2 SYDVKM. This CDR3 contains 18 residues. This CDR3 reads CASSFLRLRSLKANVLTF. The CDR3 nucleotides read TGTGCCAGCAGTTTCCTACGCCTTCGGAGCTTAAAGGCCAACGTCCTGACTTTC.

This sequence joins TRBV28 and TRBJ2-3; D not certain. CDR3 length equals 13 residues. Germline CDR1 reads MDHEN; CDR2 reads SYDVKM. The ends were cut back, 1 base at V and 5 bases at J, with 7 bases in the middle. CDR3 amino acids: CASSLLARDTQYF. The CDR3 DNA reads as TGTGCCAGCAGTTTATTGGCACGAGATACGCAGTATTTT.

This chain uses TRBV7-7 with TRBJ2-1; maybe TRBD1 (6 bases). V dropped 1 base and J dropped 4 bases, with 11 bases sitting between them. Germline lookup yields CDR1 SSHAT and CDR2 FNYEAQ (reference sequence). This CDR3 is 15 amino acids long. CDR3 sequence: CASSLGGGPYNEQFF. Written as DNA, the CDR3 is TGTGCCAGCAGCTTAGGAGGGGGACCTTACAATGAGCAGTTCTTC.

The table lists this clone with a few counts. The chain joins TRBV9 to TRBJ2-2; the D is unclear. V was trimmed by 0 bases and J by 3 bases, leaving 6 bases between them. The germline CDR1 and CDR2 sequences are SGDLS and YYNGEE. This CDR3 comprises 14 residues. CDR3 nucleotides: TGTGCCAGCAGCGTAGACGGTTACACCGGGGAGCTGTTTTTT. Protein sequence: CASSVDGYTGELFF.

V and J are TRBV2 and TRBJ1-4; TRBD1 aligns across 8 bases. The CDR3 runs to 12 residues. CDR1 is SNHLY, CDR2 FYNNEI, per germline. The ends lost 6 bases at V and 10 bases at J; junction bases unmatched: 4. The CDR3 DNA sequence: TGTGCCAGCAGCTATACAGGGGGAAAACTGTTTTTT. Translating gives CASSYTGGKLFF.

The chain employs TRBV30 and TRBJ1-5; no definite D call. The CDR3 sequence is 13 residues long. V was trimmed by 5 bases and J by 5 bases, leaving 13 bases between them. Germline V gene sequence: CDR1 GTSNPN, CDR2 SVGIG (reference sequence). The CDR3 DNA reads TGTGCCTGGGCCTCGGGTTCCGATCAGCCCCAGCATTTT. It specifies CAWASGSDQPQHF.

The rearrangement joins TRBV28 to TRBJ1-2; D ambiguous. V lost 5 bases, J lost 8 bases, and 18 bases lay in between. Germline CDR1 and CDR2: MDHEN and SYDVKM. CDR3 size: 14 residues. The CDR3 spells CASSLTAGGRGYTF. The CDR3 DNA sequence: TGTGCCAGCAGTCTTACAGCCGGTGGAAGGGGCTACACCTTC.

The chain joins TRBV4-3 to TRBJ1-4, with a weak D call TRBD1 (6 bases). Germline V gives CDR1 LGHNA, CDR2 YSLEER. Trimming pared 2 bases from V and 7 bases from J, leaving 14 bases between. This CDR3 contains 15 residues. The CDR3 region has the DNA TGCGCCAGCAGCCAATACAGGGAGAGGAGTGAAAAACTGTTTTTT. Translated: CASSQYRERSEKLFF.

This chain's CDR3 is CASTGLLWSDTQYF. The CDR3 nucleotides are TGTGCCAGTACGGGACTCCTCTGGTCGGATACGCAGTATTTT. This chain links TRBV30 with TRBJ2-3, with a possible D match to TRBD2 (6 bases). The CDR3 runs 14 residues. Germline assignment: CDR1 GTSNPN and CDR2 SVGIG (reference sequence). Trimming removed 8 bases from V and 6 bases from J, with 21 bases in between.

This clone came up a few times. This chain links TRBV18 with TRBJ1-1, with 8 bases identical to TRBD1. Losses at the gene ends were 6 bases for V and 1 base for J; bases not matched to a gene: 16. Germline-derived CDR1 and CDR2 are KGHSH and LQKENI. This CDR3 region has 18 residues. The CDR3: CASSRMGQVPGGNTEAFF. DNA of the CDR3: TGTGCCAGCTCGCGAATGGGACAGGTCCCTGGAGGGAACACTGAAGCTTTCTTT.

CDR3 nucleotides: TGCAGTGTGCAGAGGGATGAAAAACTGTTTTTT. Its protein is CSVQRDEKLFF. The rearrangement joins TRBV20-1 to TRBJ1-4; D not resolved. Trimming took off 7 bases at V and 6 bases at J, with 9 bases between the two ends. CDR1 and CDR2 (germline): DFQATT, SNEGSKA (reference sequence). The CDR3 spans 11 residues.

The chain combines TRBV6-5 with TRBJ1-1; TRBD1 is a possible D gene (6 bases). V was clipped by 4 bases and J by 0 bases, with 12 bases between them. This CDR3 spans 15 amino acids. CDR1 MNHEY and CDR2 SVGAGI come from the germline V gene. CDR3 coding DNA: TGTGCCAGCAGTTCAACAGGGTTAATGAACACTGAAGCTTTCTTT. Translating it yields CASSSTGLMNTEAFF.

This chain connects TRBV11-3 to TRBJ1-1; D call uncertain. The CDR3 runs to 19 residues. Per germline, CDR1 SGHNT and CDR2 YENEEA. The V gene lost 0 bases and the J gene lost 0 bases, with 20 bases spanning the gap. CDR3 DNA: TGTGCCAGCAGCTTAGATTTCGGGTTTTACCCCCTTATGAACACTGAAGCTTTCTTT. This encodes CASSLDFGFYPLMNTEAFF.

This clone has a handful of counts. The chain employs TRBV7-2 and TRBJ1-3, with TRBD1 identical over 11 bases. The CDR3 runs to 15 residues. Trimming cost V 5 bases and J 4 bases; bases outside gene matches: 4. The germline V gene has CDR1 SGHTA and CDR2 FQGNSA. The CDR3 region is CASSRTGGAGNTIYF. The CDR3 coding sequence is TGTGCCAGCAGCCGGACAGGGGGCGCGGGAAACACCATATATTTT.

The chain joins TRBV18 to TRBJ1-2; D remains unclear. The length of the CDR3 is 12 residues. The germline CDR1 and CDR2 sequences are KGHSH and LQKENI. Trimming took off 5 bases at V and 3 bases at J, with 7 bases between the two ends. The CDR3 reads CASSGEDYGYTF. The DNA for the CDR3 is TGTGCCAGCTCAGGGGAGGACTATGGCTACACCTTC.

The rearrangement links TRBV11-2 to TRBJ2-7; 7 bases line up with TRBD1. The CDR3 has 16 amino acids. V dropped 5 bases and J dropped 4; count of bases not matched to a gene: 14. Germline CDR1 reads SGHAT; CDR2 reads FQNNGV. As DNA, the CDR3 is TGTGCCAGCAGCGACAGACAGAGGACAGGACTTTACGAGCAGTACTTC. This gives the protein CASSDRQRTGLYEQYF.

The chain employs TRBV2 and TRBJ1-2, with a weak D call TRBD1 (6 bases). The CDR3 totals 13 residues. V lost 4 bases and J lost 4, with 10 bases in between. Germline CDR1 is SNHLY and CDR2 is FYNNEI. The CDR3 DNA reads TGTGCCAGCAGTGGCGGGGGCTCCTATGGCTACACCTTC. Translated: CASSGGGSYGYTF.

The chain is built from TRBV7-9 and TRBJ2-3, with TRBD1 matching 8 bases. The trim removed 5 bases at V and 6 bases at J, leaving 10 bases unmatched. The CDR3 consists of 15 residues. CDR1 is SEHNR, CDR2 FQNEAQ, per germline (reference sequence). CDR3 nucleotides: TGTGCCAGCAGCCCCCGGGACAGGTTCACGGATACGCAGTATTTT. Encoded protein: CASSPRDRFTDTQYF.